These 11 T cell receptor beta chains were all obtained from the same sample, sequenced in a study of T-cell reconstitution after alpha-beta-depleted transplantation in children. Molecular barcoding with unique molecular identifiers was used for the TCRbeta library. Using its own MiXCR run on the PCR reads, TCRdb lists one record per CDR3 protein. The sample lists fewer than 550,000 distinct CDR3 sequences; under 13% were seen once. This specimen consisted of PBMCs from the stem cell graft donor, obtained from the stem cell graft. These receptors all stem from a human donor who donated a stem cell graft to a child with acute myeloid leukemia.

This chain uses TRBV5-1 with TRBJ2-1; TRBD1 is a possible D gene (6 bases). The germline V and J ends were trimmed by 0 bases and 9 bases, with 10 bases remaining between them. Germline V gives CDR1 SGHRS, CDR2 YFSETQ. The CDR3 has 13 amino acids. The chain's CDR3 is CASSLEARGEQFF. The DNA of the CDR3 is TGCGCCAGCAGCTTGGAAGCCAGGGGTGAGCAGTTCTTC. Full variable domain (remainder filled in from reference TRBV5-1 and TRBJ2-1): KAGVTQTPRYLIKTRGQQVTLSCSPISGHRSVSWYQQTPGQGLQFLFEYFSETQRNKGNFPGRFSGRQFSNSRSEMNVSTLELGDSALYLCASSLEARGEQFFGPGTRLTVL.

The chain employs TRBV29-1 and TRBJ2-1; TRBD2 might be the D (6 bases). Germline assignment: CDR1 SQVTM and CDR2 ANQGSEA. Trimming pared 4 bases from V and 7 bases from J, leaving 14 bases between. The CDR3 sequence is 13 residues long. The CDR3 spells CSVVAGWGNEQFF. CDR3 nucleotides: TGCAGCGTTGTGGCGGGGTGGGGTAATGAGCAGTTCTTC.

The CDR3 sequence: CSARDRHTGELFF. As DNA, the CDR3 is TGCAGTGCTAGAGATAGACACACCGGGGAGCTGTTTTTT. The chain uses TRBV20-1 and TRBJ2-2, with unresolved D. Germline V lookup: CDR1 DFQATT, CDR2 SNEGSKA (reference sequence). Trimming shortened V by 0 bases and J by 3 bases, and 5 bases separated the two germline ends. CDR3 size: 13 residues.

The chain joins TRBV27 to TRBJ2-2; unclear D gene. Per germline, CDR1 MNHEY and CDR2 SMNVEV (reference sequence). This CDR3 has 14 amino acids. The V end lost 2 bases, the J end lost 6 bases, and 10 bases lay between the germline ends. CDR3 in amino acids: CASSLRVYSGELFF. The CDR3 bases are TGTGCCAGCAGTTTACGGGTCTACTCCGGGGAGCTGTTTTTT.

This clonotype was picked up many times. As DNA, the CDR3 is TGTGCCAGCAGCCCCGCCCCCACAGATACGCAGTATTTT. Protein: CASSPAPTDTQYF. The J gene is TRBJ2-3, the V gene TRBV9; D gene unclear. V was pared by 4 bases and J by 2 bases, with 8 bases between. CDR1 is SGDLS and CDR2 is YYNGEE in the germline V gene. CDR3 size: 13 residues.

This clonotype was seen only a few times. The rearrangement links TRBV10-3 to TRBJ1-1; TRBD1 matches at 10 bases. The V and J ends lost 6 bases and 0 bases, in that order; junction bases with no gene match: 7. The CDR3 extends over 16 amino acids. The germline CDR1 and CDR2 sequences are ENHRY and SYGVKD. In DNA form, the CDR3 reads TGTGCCATCAGAGGGACAGGGGCTTCAATGAACACTGAAGCTTTCTTT. It encodes CAIRGTGASMNTEAFF.

This clonotype was counted ten times or more. The J gene is TRBJ2-3, the V gene TRBV2; D is unclear. The germline V gene encodes CDR1 SNHLY and CDR2 FYNNEI. V was clipped by 5 bases and J by 2 bases, with 8 bases between them. This CDR3 is 13 amino acids long. The CDR3 sequence: CASSSQSTDTQYF. CDR3 DNA: TGTGCCAGCAGTTCCCAATCCACAGATACGCAGTATTTT. The entire variable domain, with the rest obtained from reference TRBV2 and TRBJ2-3, is as follows: EPEVTQTPSHQVTQMGQEVILRCVPISNHLYFYWYRQILGQKVEFLVSFYNNEISEKSEIFDDQFSVERPDGSNFTLKIRSTKLEDSAMYFCASSSQSTDTQYFGPGTRLTVL.

This clonotype has ten or more counts. The rearrangement joins TRBV25-1 to TRBJ2-5, with D uncertain. The V gene's germline CDR1 is MGHDK and CDR2 SYGVNS. V was shortened by 3 bases and J by 5 bases, with 13 bases between the two germline ends. The CDR3 contains 14 residues. The CDR3 DNA reads TGTGCCAGCAGTGATAACAACTTGAAGGAGACCCAGTACTTC. Encoded protein: CASSDNNLKETQYF.

The V call is TRBV20-1, the J call TRBJ2-4, with D possibly matching TRBD2 (5 bases). This CDR3 is built from 13 residues. CDR1 and CDR2 (germline): DFQATT, SNEGSKA (reference sequence). V lost 6 bases, J lost 0 bases, and 9 bases lay in between. The CDR3 is CSAPGRAKNIQYF. DNA for the CDR3: TGCAGTGCCCCTGGGAGAGCCAAAAACATTCAGTACTTC.

This clonotype was recorded at least ten times. This chain uses TRBV20-1 with TRBJ2-3, with 8 bases fitting TRBD2. This CDR3 has 15 amino acids. Per the germline V gene, CDR1 is DFQATT and CDR2 is SNEGSKA (reference sequence). V shed 2 bases and J 1 base; nucleotides not matched to a gene: 5. CDR3 bases: TGCAGTGCTAGACCCCAAGCGGGGGGCACAGATACGCAGTATTTT. Translating gives CSARPQAGGTDTQYF.

This clonotype was observed many times. The chain uses TRBV5-1 and TRBJ2-2, with a weak D call TRBD2 (5 bases). V dropped 2 bases and J dropped 1 base, with 9 bases sitting between them. CDR3 length: 15 residues. Germline lookup yields CDR1 SGHRS and CDR2 YFSETQ. CDR3 coding DNA: TGCGCCAGCAGCTTCGTGGGAGAGAACACCGGGGAGCTGTTTTTT. This sequence encodes CASSFVGENTGELFF.